The rows below give T cell receptor beta chains drawn from one sample of a study of regulatory T cells in long-lasting Graves disease. TCRdb recomputed calls from the multiplex PCR reads with MiXCR, one row per CDR3 protein. The table includes some 330,000 distinct CDR3 sequences, 10% to 15% detected once. The same data also went into a second study, on T cells in Graves' hyperthyroidism and ophthalmopathy.

Sequenced here: peripheral blood mononuclear cells (PBMCs), sampled at new diagnosis, from a patient treated with antithyroid drugs. The receptor source for this set is a woman between 18 and 30 years old with Graves disease. Both conserved end residues are part of each CDR3. Each record gives: D gene, clone size, J gene, V gene, CDR3 DNA, CDR3 protein. D genes are given only for firm matches. The size entry is marked missing in some rows and otherwise reads once, few, many or a size class.

-	many	TRBJ1-2	TRBV6-1	TGTGCCAGCAGCGAACTCGTTGGATATGGCTACACCTTC	CASSELVGYGYTF
TRBD2	many	TRBJ2-1	TRBV20-1	TGCAGTGCTAGAGTCGACCGGGGGGGCTATGAGCAGTTCTTC	CSARVDRGGYEQFF
-	many	TRBJ1-2	TRBV3-1	TGTGCCAGCAGCCACTTGGAGGGTACCTACGGCTACACCTTC	CASSHLEGTYGYTF
TRBD2	many	TRBJ2-2	TRBV6-1	TGTGCCAGCAGCTTGGGACTAGCGGGAGAGGCGAACACCGGGGAGCTGTTTTTT	CASSLGLAGEANTGELFF
-	many	TRBJ2-3	TRBV2	TGTGCCAGCAGTGAAAGCCCAATAACTAAGCGTCCCACAGATACGCAGTATTTT	CASSESPITKRPTDTQYF
TRBD2	-	TRBJ2-1	TRBV7-9	TGTGCCAGCAGCTCGCAGCCGGGACTAGCGGGACCGTCCTACAATGAGCAGTTCTTC	CASSSQPGLAGPSYNEQFF
-	many	TRBJ1-2	TRBV6-1	TGTGCCAGCAGACCCCCGGGCCACTATGGCTACACCTTC	CASRPPGHYGYTF
-	-	TRBJ2-5	TRBV7-2	TGTGCCAGCAGCTTAGACCGCGAGTGGGAGACCCAGTACTTC	CASSLDREWETQYF
TRBD1	many	TRBJ2-1	TRBV7-6	TGTGCCAGCAGCTTAATGTCTCAGGGGGCATCTCGGGATGAGCAGTTCTTC	CASSLMSQGASRDEQFF
TRBD1	few	TRBJ2-1	TRBV12-3/TRBV12-4	TGTGCCAGCAGTTTGGGATCCGGGACAGTGAATTTCTACAATGAGCAGTTCTTC	CASSLGSGTVNFYNEQFF
-	-	TRBJ1-1	TRBV5-1	TGCGCCAGCAGCTTCTCGGGCCAGAACACTGAAGCTTTCTTT	CASSFSGQNTEAFF
TRBD1	many	TRBJ1-4	TRBV20-1	TGCAGTGCTAGTCCCACAGGGGCTGAAAAACTGTTTTTT	CSASPTGAEKLFF
-	many	TRBJ2-7	TRBV18	TGTGCCAGCTCACCAAGGGCGGAGTCCCATGGTGGCGAGCAGTACTTC	CASSPRAESHGGEQYF
-	many	TRBJ2-4	TRBV5-1	TGCGCCAGCAGCTTTGCGAGGGGAAACGAAAACATTCAGTACTTC	CASSFARGNENIQYF
-	-	TRBJ1-1	TRBV4-2	TGTGCCAGCAGCCAAGCCCAGGGGACTGGAGCTTTCTTT	CASSQAQGTGAFF
TRBD2	few	TRBJ2-7	TRBV29-1	TGCAGTGTCACAGGACTAGCCGAATCCTACGAGCGGTACTTC	CSVTGLAESYERYF
-	few	TRBJ1-2	TRBV7-3	TGTGCCAGCAGCAAAGATGACCGGGGCCGTGAGGGCTGCACCTTC	CASSKDDRGREGCTF
TRBD1	few	TRBJ2-7	TRBV27	TGTGCCAGCATAGGGACAGGGGCCTACGAGCAGTACTTC	CASIGTGAYEQYF
-	many	TRBJ1-5	TRBV6-1	TGTGCCAGCAGGACAGACCAAAGACGGTTCCCGCCCAATCAGCCCCAGCATTTT	CASRTDQRRFPPNQPQHF
-	few	TRBJ1-1	TRBV4-1	TGCGCCAGCAGCCAGAAAATTGCGCTGGCTAGGGAAACTGAAGCTTTCTTT	CASSQKIALARETEAFF
TRBD1	-	TRBJ2-3	TRBV11-2	TGTGCCAGCAGCCTAAGGGACAGTACATATACGCAGTATTTT	CASSLRDSTYTQYF
-	many	TRBJ1-2	TRBV2	TGTGCCAGCAGTGAAGCTTGGACAGATCGCTATGGCTACACCTTC	CASSEAWTDRYGYTF
-	many	TRBJ2-1	TRBV9	TGTGCCAGCAGCGCGGCAAGAGAGCAGTTCTTC	CASSAAREQFF
-	-	TRBJ2-7	TRBV28	TGTGCCAGCAGCCTTGACCGGGAGCAATACGAGCAGTACTTC	CASSLDREQYEQYF
-	few	TRBJ2-5	TRBV19	TGTGCCAGTAGTATAGAGAACACAAGGACCCAGTACTTC	CASSIENTRTQYF
-	few	TRBJ2-3	TRBV6-4	TGTGCCAGCAGTGACTCGAACGGAGGCGCAGATACGCAGTATTTT	CASSDSNGGADTQYF
-	many	TRBJ2-1	TRBV20-1	TGCAGTGCTAGAACCGGGACTTTAAATGAGCAGTTCTTC	CSARTGTLNEQFF
-	many	TRBJ1-2	TRBV12-3/TRBV12-4	TGTGCCAGCAGTTTCAACTATGGCTACACCTTC	CASSFNYGYTF
-	many	TRBJ1-5	TRBV28	TGTGCCAGCAGTTTAGGGGTTGTCCGTCAGCCCCAGCATTTT	CASSLGVVRQPQHF
-	many	TRBJ1-2	TRBV12-3/TRBV12-4	TGTGCCAGCAGTTTACTTCACTATGGCTACACCTTC	CASSLLHYGYTF
TRBD2	few	TRBJ2-1	TRBV5-4	TGTGCCAGTGCTACGGGGGGGCCCAGGAATGAGCAGTTCTTC	CASATGGPRNEQFF
-	many	TRBJ2-7	TRBV7-2	TGTGCCAGCAGCTTCCTAGGGACCGCCTACGAGCAGTACTTC	CASSFLGTAYEQYF
TRBD2	many	TRBJ2-7	TRBV20-1	TGCAGTGCTAGAGTGGCCAGCGGGAGGTACGAGCAGTACTTC	CSARVASGRYEQYF
-	few	TRBJ1-2	TRBV3-1	TGTGCCAGCACCCCCCGAGGTCATTATGGCTACACCTTC	CASTPRGHYGYTF
TRBD1	many	TRBJ2-5	TRBV20-1	TGCAGTGCTCCGACAGGGAGCGTGCAAGAGACCCAGTACTTC	CSAPTGSVQETQYF
TRBD1	-	TRBJ2-2	TRBV7-2	TGTGCCAGCAGCTTAGCGACAGGGATTGTGCACACCGGGGAGCTGTTTTTT	CASSLATGIVHTGELFF
-	many	TRBJ1-1	TRBV15	TGTGCCACCAGCAGGACCGGACACGATTACACTGAAGCTTTCTTT	CATSRTGHDYTEAFF
-	many	TRBJ2-5	TRBV28	TGTGCCAGCAGTGCCAGATCTCAAGAGACCCAGTACTTC	CASSARSQETQYF
TRBD2	-	TRBJ2-1	TRBV20-1	TGCAGTGCCCTGTCGGGGGGGTACGATGAGCAGTTCTTC	CSALSGGYDEQFF
TRBD1	few	TRBJ2-7	TRBV20-1	TGCAGTGCTAGAGAGCCTACACGGACAGGTCCTCTCCCTTTC	CSAREPTRTGPLPF
-	-	TRBJ2-2	TRBV6-5	TGTGCCAGCAGTTACTCGACAGGCTCCGGGGAGCTGTTTTTT	CASSYSTGSGELFF
-	many	TRBJ2-5	TRBV7-2	TGTGCCAGCAGCTTTATTGCGGCCCAAGAGACCCAGTACTTC	CASSFIAAQETQYF
-	few	TRBJ1-4	TRBV20-1	TGCAGTGCCCGAGCAGGAGTAGGTGAAAAACTGTTTTTT	CSARAGVGEKLFF
TRBD1	few	TRBJ1-2	TRBV12-5	TGTGCTAGTGGCCATACGCAGGGGGCGCCGGGGGATGGCTACACCTTC	CASGHTQGAPGDGYTF
-	few	TRBJ2-1	TRBV13	TGTGCCAGCAGCCCCCGTGGGTTGTTAACGGTGGATGAGCAGTTCTTC	CASSPRGLLTVDEQFF
-	-	TRBJ1-1	TRBV29-1	TGCAGCGTTGAAGGCTCGAACACTGAAGCTTTCTTT	CSVEGSNTEAFF
-	many	TRBJ2-7	TRBV7-9	TGTGCCAGCAGCTCACACAGGCGCGAGCAGTACTTC	CASSSHRREQYF
TRBD2	few	TRBJ2-7	TRBV27	TGTGCCAGCAGCCCAGGGATGGGACTAGAGAACTCCTACGAGCAGTACTTC	CASSPGMGLENSYEQYF
-	-	TRBJ1-2	TRBV7-9	TGTGCCAGCAGCTATCGGCGCAGCGGAAATGGCTACACCTTC	CASSYRRSGNGYTF
-	few	TRBJ1-1	TRBV7-3	TGTGCCAGCAGCCCCTCTGGGGTGGAGGGCACTGAAGCTTTCTTT	CASSPSGVEGTEAFF
-	many	TRBJ1-2	TRBV27	TGTGCCAGCAGTTTAAGGCCCAACGGGAATGGCTACACCTTC	CASSLRPNGNGYTF
-	many	TRBJ2-2	TRBV14	TGTGCCAGCAGCCAAGAGAATAAAGCCAGGGCCGGGGAGCTGTTTTTT	CASSQENKARAGELFF
-	-	TRBJ2-3	TRBV20-1	TGCAGTGCTCGGGGTGGGCTGGGCACAGATACGCAGTATTTT	CSARGGLGTDTQYF
-	-	TRBJ2-5	TRBV6-1	TGTGCCAGCAGACTCGGGGTTGAGGAGACCCAGTACTTC	CASRLGVEETQYF
TRBD1	many	TRBJ1-1	TRBV2	TGTGCCAGCAGTGCGAGGGGGCTTCGGACTGAAGCTTTCTTT	CASSARGLRTEAFF
-	many	TRBJ1-1	TRBV12-3/TRBV12-4	TGTGCCAGCAGTTTGATCGCGGGCGACACTGAAGCTTTCTTT	CASSLIAGDTEAFF
TRBD1	many	TRBJ1-3	TRBV12-3/TRBV12-4	TGTGCCAGCGGAAGTCGTGACAGGGATGCTGGAAACACCATATATTTT	CASGSRDRDAGNTIYF
TRBD1	many	TRBJ2-1	TRBV2	TGTGCCAGCAGTCCTTGGACAGGGAGATACAATGAGCAGTTCTTC	CASSPWTGRYNEQFF